These 10 T cell receptor beta chains were all obtained from the same sample, sequenced in a study of naive and memory T cell subsets. Findings of the study overall: Possibly reflecting memory cells re-expressing CD45RA, a few larger clonotypes occurred in naive repertoires, especially CD8.

These receptors' targets are unknown. An equimolar mix of two oligonucleotides served as the beta constant-region primer for TRBC1 and TRBC2. Nested alpha and beta constant-region primers with the SP2 primer drove four PCR rounds on ligated cDNA. A single record per CDR3 protein comes from TCRdb applying MiXCR to the UMI-ligation and nested PCR reads. Here the sample spans 99,000 or so distinct CDR3 sequences, more than 12% being singletons. Source material: naive CD8+ T cells from blood. Every receptor here comes from a human donor in good health.

This clonotype was recorded at least ten times. A read error may produce the germline difference seen at one junction end. The chain carries TRBV27 and TRBJ2-7; 8 bases are a match to TRBD1. The CDR3 runs to 12 residues. Looked up from germline, CDR1 is MNHEY and CDR2 is SMNVEV (reference sequence). CDR3 nucleotide sequence: TGTGCCAGCAGTCAACTAGGGACAGGACTAAGCTTC. It is translated as CASSQLGTGLSF.

The sample holds a few counts of this clonotype. The chain recombines TRBV6-2 or TRBV6-3 with TRBJ2-7; 9 positions match TRBD2. V lost 2 bases to trimming and J lost 5 bases; unmatched junction nucleotides: 13. The CDR3 runs to 17 residues. Germline CDR1 and CDR2: MNHEY and SVGEGT. The CDR3 spells CASSYASGTKRNNEQYF. DNA for the CDR3: TGTGCCAGCAGTTACGCTAGCGGGACGAAGAGAAATAACGAGCAGTACTTC.

As regards this clonotype: The junction departs from the called germline gene at one end, perhaps through a read error. The genes are TRBV20-1 and TRBJ1-2, with 8 nucleotides matching TRBD1. There are 15 residues in the CDR3. Germline values: CDR1 DFQATT, CDR2 SNEGSKA (reference sequence). The CDR3 region has the DNA TGCAGTGCTGGAGACAGGGGAGACGAGACCTATGGCTACACCTTC. Its translation: CSAGDRGDETYGYTF.

This clonotype came up a few times. The chain recombines TRBV4-3 with TRBJ2-3, with D perhaps assigned TRBD1 or TRBD2 (6 bases each). CDR1 LGHNA and CDR2 YSLEER come from the germline V gene. The CDR3 covers 16 residues. V gave up 0 bases and J gave up 9 bases, with 19 bases separating them. CDR3 protein: CASSQEVFGGGKTQYF. As DNA, the CDR3 is TGCGCCAGCAGCCAAGAGGTCTTCGGGGGCGGCAAGACGCAGTATTTT.

The table lists this clonotype with many counts. The V gene is TRBV13, the J gene TRBJ2-7; D perhaps matches TRBD1 (5 bases). Trimming left V 5 bases short and J 3 bases short, with 11 bases between. The CDR3 has 13 amino acids. Germline V lookup: CDR1 PRHDT, CDR2 FYEKMQ (reference sequence). CDR3 protein: CASSAPDNYEQYF. For the CDR3, the DNA is TGTGCCAGCAGCGCCCCGGACAACTACGAGCAGTACTTC.

This clonotype was seen ten or more times. The genes are TRBV13 and TRBJ2-7, with D perhaps matching TRBD2 (6 bases). The germline CDR1 and CDR2 sequences are PRHDT and FYEKMQ (reference sequence). V shed 3 bases and J shed 2 bases, with 11 bases lying between them. CDR3 length: 14 residues. Here the CDR3 reads CASSLAGITYEQYF. In DNA, the CDR3 is TGTGCCAGCAGCTTGGCGGGGATCACCTACGAGCAGTACTTC.

This clonotype showed up many times. The chain combines TRBV5-5 with TRBJ1-5; no clear D. Germline lookup yields CDR1 SGHKS and CDR2 YYEKEE (reference sequence). V was clipped by 0 bases and J by 5 bases, with 6 bases between them. This CDR3 has 13 amino acids. The CDR3 here is CASSLVSDQPQHF. The CDR3 DNA is TGTGCCAGCAGCTTGGTATCTGATCAGCCCCAGCATTTT.

J is TRBJ2-3 and V is TRBV7-3; D remains unclear. V dropped 5 bases and J dropped 2 bases, with 8 bases sitting between them. This CDR3 region has 13 residues. CDR1 and CDR2 (germline): SGHTA, FQGTGA. CDR3 protein: CASSRPPTDTQYF. The CDR3 DNA follows: TGTGCCAGCAGCCGACCCCCCACAGATACGCAGTATTTT.

The chain employs TRBV27 and TRBJ1-1, with D possibly TRBD1 on 5 matching bases. This CDR3 comprises 13 residues. The V gene lost 4 bases and the J gene lost 4 bases, with 10 bases spanning the gap. Per germline, CDR1 MNHEY and CDR2 SMNVEV (reference sequence). The DNA of the CDR3 is TGTGCCAGCAGTTGGGGGTTCGCCACTGAAGCTTTCTTT. Protein product: CASSWGFATEAFF.

The V gene is TRBV6-2 or TRBV6-3, the J gene TRBJ1-2, with 7 bases lining up with TRBD1. This CDR3 spans 15 amino acids. CDR1 and CDR2 from the germline V gene are MNHEY and SVGEGT. With V trimmed by 4 bases and J by 4 bases, 9 bases remained unmatched. In nucleotides, the CDR3 is TGTGCCAGCAGTTGGACCGGGGACAGACTCTATGGCTACACCTTC. Protein product: CASSWTGDRLYGYTF.